This T cell receptor beta chain was profiled in a study of response to subunit inactivated influenza vaccine. General study points: Authors proposed each seasonal influenza vaccination draws in few new T cells.

TCRdb passed the RT-PCR reads through MiXCR, listing each CDR3 protein once. The sample lists about 520,000 distinct CDR3 sequences; roughly 27% were seen once. Concerning this clonotype itself: The antigen is undetermined.

Specimen: CD4+ T cells sorted from PBMCs, collected 5 days after vaccination. The TCR was taken from a middle-aged man who received an inactivated influenza vaccine.

The CDR3: CASSWTGGAGNEKLFF. The DNA for the CDR3 is TGCGCCAGCAGCTGGACAGGGGGCGCGGGGAATGAAAAACTGTTTTTT. This chain links TRBV5-1 with TRBJ1-4; 11 bases agree with TRBD1. Germline CDR1 and CDR2: SGHRS and YFSETQ. CDR3 length: 16 residues. Trimming cost V 3 bases and J 5 bases; bases outside gene matches: 6.